This TCR beta chain was recovered during a study of cytomegalovirus exposure and HLA in healthy donors (dated by TCRdb to about 2017). As for the study more broadly: An earlier analysis of approximately 600 of the donors reported roughly 270 Gb of sequence data and roughly 110 million unique TCR beta sequences from some 180 million T cells. Donor age, sex, ethnicity and CMV serostatus were compiled alongside the repertoire data. The T cell repertoires of several hundred subjects were profiled by immunosequencing and related to cytomegalovirus serostatus. HLA typing covered class I and class II loci at four-digit resolution. A later genetic analysis took genome-wide SNP genotypes for about 55% of the 666 donors and used that subset as a discovery cohort. Across around 400 genotyped donors of the cohort, an average of roughly 250,000 unique TCR beta nucleotide sequences per donor were sequenced, and 15% to 20% of those sequences were non-productive. The study aimed to test whether signatures of past pathogen exposure could be identified by cataloging public T cell receptors. Approximately 300 gigabases of sequencing data and approximately 85 million unique TCR sequences were included in an early release covering under 650 HLA-typed donors. To predict cytomegalovirus infection status, the study brought together high-throughput TCR immunosequencing, statistical association of individual TCRs with disease status, and machine learning. About five DR-DQ haplotypes were handled as single units for association and clustering, since linkage in the cohort was strong. Of the 300 to 500 genotyped donors, 81% were placed in the genetic ancestry cluster associated with self-reported Caucasian donors. In an earlier analysis of roughly 600 of the donors, high-throughput TCR beta sequencing was used to judge whether each TCR beta V gene segment behaved as functional or pseudogenic. The number of typed donors differed by locus: about 620-630 for A, B, C, DRB1 and DQB1; 522 for DQA1; fewer than 610 for DPA1; and about 450 for DPB1. Rather than drawing on any new phenotypic data, the later analysis identified candidate immune exposures from TCR beta sequences and the way those sequences occurred across donors. Along with the roughly 670-subject first cohort, a separate validation cohort of some 130 different subjects was used. All discovery cohort repertoires had been generated using a single sequencing platform. A later analysis re-analyzed previously published TCR beta repertoires from 550 to 700 donors and added high-resolution HLA genotyping to study TCR occurrence patterns. General findings and caveats noted by the study authors: According to a later analysis, most CMV-associated TCR beta chains appeared to be HLA-restricted, and the HLA associations seemed to be driven largely by CMV exposure. When HLA alleles, especially DR and DQ, strongly co-occurred, TCR associations were difficult to assign to individual alleles. In the study, some 180 TCR beta chains were listed as associated with cytomegalovirus. In vitro tests confirmed that a few of the cytomegalovirus-associated TCR beta chains recognize cytomegalovirus antigens. The classifier was reported to diagnose cytomegalovirus status with high specificity and sensitivity in both the original cohort and the validation cohort. In a later analysis, HLA-associated TCR beta chains were found to be more clonally expanded and to have lower generation probabilities than equally common non-associated chains. Correlated functional status among segregating V segments might be attributable to linkage disequilibrium, but an unknown experimental factor could not be ruled out. Several of the top co-occurrence clusters appeared to be linked to parvovirus B19, influenza, CMV and Epstein-Barr virus, according to a later analysis. Broadly in line with IMGT annotations, most TCR beta V segments showed up in productive rearrangements about 87% or about 30% of the time in an earlier analysis of around 600 of the donors. Seventeen rarely observed V segments, including chromosome 9 orphons, were excluded from the earlier analysis of several hundred of the donors because counts were too low. Because some donors lacked HLA typing at each locus, the association tests relied only on the typed subset. Because the 87-base-pair reads could not distinguish some IMGT-functional V segments, including TRBV6-2 and TRBV6-3, those segments were excluded. While some public TCRs were present in many individuals, most TCR sequences turned up only very rarely across donors. A cluster of highly shared sequence variants was judged likely to be a technical artifact of the sequencing pipeline. Sequencing depth was assumed to be roughly uniform across donors in the presence/absence analyses, though that assumption may not hold. In a later analysis, TCR association rates were found to vary across HLA loci, with the most associated TCRs seen for DRB1 alleles and the fewest for HLA-C alleles. A further reported finding was that TCR beta sequences accurately predicted the HLA-A and HLA-B alleles for most subjects in the first cohort. At a false discovery rate of 0.05, a later analysis linked under 20,000 TCR beta sequences to specific HLA alleles. An association between a missense DCLRE1C variant and V-gene and J-gene trimming of TCR beta chains was found in a later genetic analysis and replicated in an independent cohort. The authors suggested that the approach could potentially be generalized to other disease states and immunological phenotypes. This cohort had only TCR beta chains sequenced, and the lack of alpha or paired-chain data limited which features could be detected. Compared with the roughly 670-donor mean, donors in an Asian-associated ancestry cluster had fewer N-insertions in productive TCRs, according to a later genetic analysis. CMV serostatus was the only immune exposure information available for the cohort.

From the cysteine up to the phenylalanine, the CDR3 has a length of 15 residues. Only the CDR3 region is kept as DNA, spanning 45 bases read in frame from base 1. Trimming leaves V shorter by 6 bases and J shorter by 2 bases, with the junction holding 9 bases beyond the gene matches. CDR1 SGHTS and CDR2 YDEGEE were looked up in the germline V gene. A note on this clone: Which antigen it targets is not known. The record has no base qualities; no much larger clone is one base away.

In total, approximately 690 healthy bone marrow donors made up the cohort. Cohort members were all nominally healthy when sampled, although unrecorded immune exposures were likely present. The donor tested CMV seronegative, placing the donor among the 350 or so seronegative members of the cohort. A peripheral blood sample was provided by each donor, and peripheral blood mononuclear cells were used for TCR beta sequencing. Genomic DNA extraction from the blood cell samples was performed with the Qiagen DNeasy Blood Extraction Kit. Receptors were amplified or captured by the immunoSEQ multiplex PCR assay. For the multiplex PCR, a mixture combining 60 forward primers for TCR Vbeta segments and 13 reverse primers for TCR Jbeta segments was used. The CDR3 region of rearranged TCR beta genes was amplified from genomic DNA with a multiplex PCR assay. The Illumina HiSeq System was used to sequence the amplified TCR beta libraries as 87-base-pair reads. In the paper's pipeline: Across the 640 or so repertoires, a later analysis counted tens of millions of unique TCR beta chains, 9.5 million to 13 million of which were shared by at least two donors. To remove PCR and sequencing errors, raw reads were error-corrected and collapsed into unique sequences using a nearest-neighbor algorithm that merged closely related sequences. V, D and J gene segments were assigned by aligning CDR3 sequences to IMGT reference sequences. For a sequence to be retained, at least a six-nucleotide match to both a V gene segment and a J gene segment was required. A rearrangement was called productive if the CDR3 had no stop codons and remained in frame with V and J, and every other rearrangement was called non-productive. CDR3 was defined according to IMGT convention as the region running from the second conserved V-encoded cysteine to the conserved J-encoded phenylalanine. In an earlier analysis of roughly 580 of the donors, sequences lacking an unambiguous match to a single V gene segment were excluded. An earlier analysis of approximately 590 of the donors called V segments functional above 56.7% productive rearrangements and segregating when the between-donor standard deviation exceeded 5%. A statistical classification framework was built to diagnose cytomegalovirus status from the catalog of TCR beta chain sequences. In a later analysis, V and J genes were assigned by comparing TCR nucleotide sequences against IMGT/GENE-DB human TR gene sequences. A later analysis assigned CDR3 sequences and most-parsimonious VDJ recombination scenarios with the TCRdist pipeline. In a later analysis, every TCR beta chain was defined by the combination of its CDR3 amino acid sequence and its V-gene family, and reads without a unique V-gene family were dropped. In a later analysis, around 650 highly shared, low-generation-probability nucleotide sequences were removed to address suspected cross-contamination and a sequencing artifact. A later analysis calculated a clonal expansion index for each public chain from normalized within-repertoire ranks of inferred template counts. In a later analysis, generation probabilities were computed with a VDJ recombination model fitted to out-of-frame rearrangements, and the resulting probabilities were checked against IGoR. Hypergeometric tests were used in a later analysis to score TCR-TCR, TCR-HLA and TCR-CMV co-occurrence, with a repertoire-size bias correction applied to the TCR pairs. A later analysis estimated false discovery rates by permuting HLA or CMV assignments 20 times. A later analysis grouped co-occurring TCRs with DBSCAN, adding TCRdist sequence similarity when clustering within HLA-allele-positive subsets. For co-occurrence clustering, repertoires with fewer than 30,000 or more than 120,000 public chains were excluded, along with five repertoires with anomalous nucleotide sharing. TCRdb retrieved this table from immuneACCESS and kept in-frame rearrangements only. Not all clones are present; in checked studies, unresolved V genes account for under half, and no reason is known for the remainder. For V, J and clone size, that table is used; D and trimming come from the DNA. This sample holds 50,000 to 70,000 clones; approximately 80% were observed only once. The ten most abundant clones make up over 2.5% of the sample.

This chain joins TRBV5-8 to TRBJ2-3; a stretch of 7 junction bases matches TRBD2. The material sequenced was PBMCs. The sequence was obtained from a female donor in good health and CMV-seronegative. The CDR3 in this case is CASKERGSLTDTQYF. Here is the DNA: TGTGCCAGCAAAGAGCGGGGAAGCCTCACAGATACGCAGTATTTT.